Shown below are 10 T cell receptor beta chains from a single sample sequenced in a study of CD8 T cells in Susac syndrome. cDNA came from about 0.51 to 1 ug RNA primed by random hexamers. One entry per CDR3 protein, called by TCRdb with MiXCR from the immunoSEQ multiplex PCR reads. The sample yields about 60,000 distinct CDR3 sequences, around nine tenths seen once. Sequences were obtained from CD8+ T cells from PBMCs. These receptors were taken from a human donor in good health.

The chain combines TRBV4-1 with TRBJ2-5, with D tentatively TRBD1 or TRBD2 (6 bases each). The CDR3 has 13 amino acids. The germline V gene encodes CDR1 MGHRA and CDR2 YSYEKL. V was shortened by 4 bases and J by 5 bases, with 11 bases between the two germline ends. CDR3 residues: CASSPRRGETQYF. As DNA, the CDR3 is TGCGCCAGCAGCCCTCGGAGGGGGGAGACCCAGTACTTC.

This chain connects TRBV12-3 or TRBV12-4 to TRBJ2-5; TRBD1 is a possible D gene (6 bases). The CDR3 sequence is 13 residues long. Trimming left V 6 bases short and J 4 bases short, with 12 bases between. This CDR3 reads CASRVTGRETQYF. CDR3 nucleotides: TGTGCCAGCAGGGTGACAGGACGAGAGACCCAGTACTTC.

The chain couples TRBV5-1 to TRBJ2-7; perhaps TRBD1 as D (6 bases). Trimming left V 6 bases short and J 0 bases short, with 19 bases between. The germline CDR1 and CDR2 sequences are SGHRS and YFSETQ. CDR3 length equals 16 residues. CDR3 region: CASTPSGTPSSYEQYF. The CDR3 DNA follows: TGCGCCAGCACCCCCTCCGGGACACCAAGCTCCTACGAGCAGTACTTC.

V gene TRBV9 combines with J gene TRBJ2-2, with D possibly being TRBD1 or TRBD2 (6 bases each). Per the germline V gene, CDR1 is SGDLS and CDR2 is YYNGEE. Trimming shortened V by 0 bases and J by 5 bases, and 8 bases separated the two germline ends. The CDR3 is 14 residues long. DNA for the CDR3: TGTGCCAGCAGCGTAGTAGGGGGGACCGGGGAGCTGTTTTTT. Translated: CASSVVGGTGELFF.

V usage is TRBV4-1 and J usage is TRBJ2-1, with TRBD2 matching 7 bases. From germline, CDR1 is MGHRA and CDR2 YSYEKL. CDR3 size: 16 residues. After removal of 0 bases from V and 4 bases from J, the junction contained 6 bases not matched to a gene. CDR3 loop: CASSQDPAGDYNEQFF. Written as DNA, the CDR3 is TGCGCCAGCAGCCAAGATCCGGCGGGGGATTACAATGAGCAGTTCTTC.

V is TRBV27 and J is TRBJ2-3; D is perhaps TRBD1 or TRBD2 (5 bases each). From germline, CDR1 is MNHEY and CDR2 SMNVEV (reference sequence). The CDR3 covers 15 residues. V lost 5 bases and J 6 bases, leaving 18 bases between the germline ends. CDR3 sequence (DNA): TGTGCCAGCAGTGAGGGACCGGCCCTAGTGGATACGCAGTATTTT. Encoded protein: CASSEGPALVDTQYF.

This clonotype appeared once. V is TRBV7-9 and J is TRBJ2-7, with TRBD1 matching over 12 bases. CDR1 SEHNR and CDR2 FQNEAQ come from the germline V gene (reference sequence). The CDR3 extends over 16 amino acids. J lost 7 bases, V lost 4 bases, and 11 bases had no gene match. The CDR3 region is CASSSGPGQGAREQYF. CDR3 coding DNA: TGTGCCAGCAGCTCGGGACCGGGACAGGGGGCGCGGGAGCAGTACTTC.

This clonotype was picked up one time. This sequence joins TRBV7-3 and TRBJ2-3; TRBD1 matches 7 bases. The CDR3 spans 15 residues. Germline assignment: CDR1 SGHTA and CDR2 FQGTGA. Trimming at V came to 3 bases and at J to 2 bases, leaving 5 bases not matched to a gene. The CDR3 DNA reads TGTGCCAGCAGCTTCAGGGGGTCATACACAGATACGCAGTATTTT. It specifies CASSFRGSYTDTQYF.

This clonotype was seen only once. The CDR3 DNA sequence: TGTGCCATCAGTGAGAGCGGGGTGACGACGGAGACCCAGTACTTC. Protein: CAISESGVTTETQYF. The chain joins TRBV10-3 to TRBJ2-5, with 7 bases that match TRBD2. Germline V lookup: CDR1 ENHRY, CDR2 SYGVKD. The length of the CDR3 is 15 residues. J gave up 5 bases and V 2 bases, and 8 bases lay outside the gene matches.

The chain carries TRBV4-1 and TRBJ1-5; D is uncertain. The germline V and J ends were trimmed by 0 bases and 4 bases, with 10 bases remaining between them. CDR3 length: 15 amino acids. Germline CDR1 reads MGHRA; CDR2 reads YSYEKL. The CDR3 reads CASSQDWAANQPQHF. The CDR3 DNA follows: TGCGCCAGCAGCCAAGACTGGGCTGCAAATCAGCCCCAGCATTTT.